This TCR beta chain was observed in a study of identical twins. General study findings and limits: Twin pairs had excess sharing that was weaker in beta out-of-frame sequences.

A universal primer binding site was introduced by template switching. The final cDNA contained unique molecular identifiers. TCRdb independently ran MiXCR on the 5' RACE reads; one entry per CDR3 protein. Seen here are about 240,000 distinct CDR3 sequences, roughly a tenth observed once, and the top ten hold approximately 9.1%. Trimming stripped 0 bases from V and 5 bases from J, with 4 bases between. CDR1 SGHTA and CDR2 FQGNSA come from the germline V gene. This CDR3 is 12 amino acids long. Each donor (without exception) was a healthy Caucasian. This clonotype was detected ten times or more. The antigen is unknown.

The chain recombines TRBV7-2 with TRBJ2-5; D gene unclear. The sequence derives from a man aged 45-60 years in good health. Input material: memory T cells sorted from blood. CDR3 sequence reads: CASSLARETQYF. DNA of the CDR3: TGTGCCAGCAGCTTAGCTCGGGAGACCCAGTACTTC.